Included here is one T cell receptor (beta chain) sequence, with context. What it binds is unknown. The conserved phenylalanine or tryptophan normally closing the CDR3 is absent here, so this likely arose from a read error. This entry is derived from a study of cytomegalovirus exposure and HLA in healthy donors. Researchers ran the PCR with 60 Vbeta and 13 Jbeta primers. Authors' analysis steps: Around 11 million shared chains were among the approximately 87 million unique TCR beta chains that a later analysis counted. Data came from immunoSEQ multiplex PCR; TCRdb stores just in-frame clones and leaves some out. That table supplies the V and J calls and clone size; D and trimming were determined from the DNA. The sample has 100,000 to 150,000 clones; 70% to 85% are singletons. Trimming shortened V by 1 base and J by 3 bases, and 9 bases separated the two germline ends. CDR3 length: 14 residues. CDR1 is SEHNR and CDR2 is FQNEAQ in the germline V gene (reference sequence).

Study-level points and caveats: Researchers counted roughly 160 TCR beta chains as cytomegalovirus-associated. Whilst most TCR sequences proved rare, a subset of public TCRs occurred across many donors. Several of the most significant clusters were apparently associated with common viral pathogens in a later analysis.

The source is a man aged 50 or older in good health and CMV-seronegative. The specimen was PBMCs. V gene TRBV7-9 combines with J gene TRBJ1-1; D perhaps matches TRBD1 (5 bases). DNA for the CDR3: TGTGCCAGCAGCTTAGAAGGGGACTACACTGAAGCTTTCCTT. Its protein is CASSLEGDYTEAFL.